The sequence of this T cell receptor (beta chain) was determined in a study of Ad26.COV2.S vaccination and SARS-CoV-2 variants. V gave up 2 bases and J gave up 8 bases, with 9 bases separating them. The CDR3 has 13 residues. Germline loops: CDR1 KGHSH, CDR2 LQKENI. TCRdb's table, derived via immunoSEQ multiplex PCR, lists solely in-frame clones and lacks some. There are about 440,000 clones in the sample; roughly 88% occur only once, and more than 3.5% lies in the top ten. Treatment of the sample: about 20 received Ad26.COV2.S at low or high dose, single or two shots; about 5 received placebo; per-sample allocation not given. Sampling was performed 63 days after the first vaccine or placebo injection.

The material sequenced was peripheral blood, taken in a trial of Ad26.COV2.S vaccine versus placebo. The sequence was collected from a person between 18 and 65 years old who received the Ad26.COV2.S COVID-19 vaccine or a placebo. The chain uses TRBV18 and TRBJ2-2; D is unresolved. The CDR3 DNA reads TGTGCCAGCTCACCAGATCGTCGGGGGGAGCTGTTTTTT. Its translation: CASSPDRRGELFF.